Shown below are 17 T cell receptor beta chains from a single sample sequenced in a study of OX40 agonist ivuxolimab in advanced cancers. Some clones are missing from TCRdb's copy, which holds only in-frame ones; the method was immunoSEQ multiplex PCR. This sample yields around 70,000 clones, of which 70% to 90% are seen a single time; roughly 0.98% belongs to the top ten. Sample: CD4+ or CD8+ T cells sorted from blood, taken in a trial of the OX40 agonist ivuxolimab. The receptors were sampled from an adult with an advanced solid tumor such as melanoma, head and neck, liver or kidney cancer.

The chain employs TRBV7-2 and TRBJ2-7; 10 nucleotides agree with TRBD1. CDR1 SGHTA and CDR2 FQGNSA come from the germline V gene. This CDR3 spans 16 amino acids. V lost 4 bases and J lost 2; bases outside the gene matches: 8. DNA for the CDR3: TGTGCCAGCAGCTCCCTTTCGACAGGGGGCACCTACGAGCAGTACTTC. It encodes CASSSLSTGGTYEQYF.

A remark on this clone: This may be a read error: a much more frequent sequence differs by one nucleotide. At the DNA level, this CDR3 is encoded by other sequences in the same sample as well. The chain links TRBV5-4 to TRBJ2-1; 10 bases agree with TRBD2. The CDR3 has 16 amino acids. In germline, CDR1 is SGHNT, CDR2 YYREEE (reference sequence). The CDR3 spells CASSSTLAGMYNEQFF. CDR3 in DNA: TGTGCCAGCAGCTCCACACTAGCGGGAATGTACAATGAACAGTTCTTC. The full variable domain, in which reference TRBV5-4 and TRBJ2-1 provide the parts outside the CDR3, is ETGVTQSPTHLIKTRGQQVTLRCSSQSGHNTVSWYQQALGQGPQFIFQYYREEENGRGNFPPRFSGLQFPNYSSELNVNALELDDSALYLCASSSTLAGMYNEQFFGPGTRLTVL.

The rearrangement links TRBV28 to TRBJ2-5, with 7 positions matching TRBD1. Losses at the gene ends were 5 bases for V and 1 base for J; bases not matched to a gene: 7. Germline assignment: CDR1 MDHEN and CDR2 SYDVKM. This CDR3 region has 15 residues. CDR3 amino acids: CASSPPSGGQETQYF. Here the CDR3 DNA reads TGTGCCAGCAGTCCACCCTCAGGGGGCCAAGAGACCCAGTACTTC.

CDR3: CASSSGGAQETQYF. CDR3 sequence (DNA): TGTGCCAGCAGCTCCGGGGGGGCCCAAGAGACCCAGTACTTC. The chain uses TRBV9 and TRBJ2-5, with 8 nucleotides matching TRBD2. Germline V CDR1 and CDR2: SGDLS, YYNGEE. This CDR3 is 14 amino acids long. With V trimmed by 4 bases and J by 1 base, 3 bases remained unmatched.

V and J are TRBV7-3 and TRBJ1-2; maybe TRBD1 (5 bases). Germline CDR1 and CDR2: SGHTA and FQGTGA. V lost 5 bases and J 7 bases, leaving 17 bases between the germline ends. The length of the CDR3 is 14 residues. CDR3 region: CASSTNPGTSGYTF. The CDR3 DNA is TGTGCCAGCAGCACCAACCCGGGGACGTCTGGCTACACCTTC.

The chain combines TRBV5-1 with TRBJ1-2; D is unresolved. Germline-derived CDR1 and CDR2 are SGHRS and YFSETQ. The length of the CDR3 is 14 residues. The V and J ends lost 0 bases and 1 base respectively, with 7 bases between them. The CDR3 here is CASSLELNNYGYTF. For the CDR3, the DNA is TGCGCCAGCAGCTTGGAGCTGAATAACTATGGCTACACCTTC.

The chain uses TRBV5-4 and TRBJ2-7; TRBD2 matches 12 bases. Trimming at V came to 4 bases and at J to 0 bases, leaving 11 bases not matched to a gene. The CDR3 loop spans 18 amino acids. The V gene's germline CDR1 is SGHNT and CDR2 YYREEE (reference sequence). This CDR3 is CASSPGLAGNVLSYEQYF. As DNA, the CDR3 is TGTGCCAGCAGCCCTGGACTAGCGGGGAACGTCCTCTCCTACGAGCAGTACTTC.

This chain joins TRBV7-2 and TRBJ2-3; D ambiguous. Trimming left V 5 bases short and J 2 bases short, with 11 bases between. The CDR3 runs to 14 residues. Germline V gene lookup returns CDR1 SGHTA and CDR2 FQGNSA. The CDR3 sequence is CASSRGRHTDTQYF. The CDR3 bases are TGTGCCAGCAGCCGAGGACGGCACACAGATACGCAGTATTTT.

The V and J genes are TRBV27 and TRBJ2-1; 8 nucleotides align to TRBD1. Germline CDR1 reads MNHEY; CDR2 reads SMNVEV (reference sequence). This CDR3 spans 16 amino acids. V lost 8 bases and J lost 5; bases outside the gene matches: 14. The CDR3 loop is CASCPYRGVGNNEQFF. DNA for the CDR3: TGTGCCAGCTGCCCCTACAGGGGGGTGGGAAACAATGAGCAGTTCTTC.

For this clone: At one end the junction does not follow the germline gene, possibly because of a read error. The rearrangement links TRBV19 to TRBJ1-1; D is possibly TRBD1 (5 bases). The CDR3 loop spans 12 amino acids. CDR1 and CDR2 (germline): LNHDA, SQIVND (reference sequence). For the CDR3, the DNA is TGTGCCAGTAGTAACCCAGGGACCGGGAGTATTTTT. It codes for CASSNPGTGSIF.

The chain employs TRBV2 and TRBJ2-7, with TRBD2 as a possible D gene (5 bases). The V end was cut by 1 base, the J end by 3 bases, with 16 bases between. CDR3 length equals 16 residues. Germline V CDR1 and CDR2: SNHLY, FYNNEI. The CDR3 coding sequence is TGTGCCAGCAGTGAAGAAGTCCTAGCTGGTTACTACGAGCAGTACTTC. Protein sequence: CASSEEVLAGYYEQYF.

This clone has just a few counts. The chain carries TRBV5-4 and TRBJ2-7, with 8 bases identical to TRBD1. The V gene end was trimmed by 0 bases and the J gene end by 4 bases; junction bases not matched to a gene: 3. The CDR3 runs 14 residues. Per the germline V gene, CDR1 is SGHNT and CDR2 is YYREEE (reference sequence). The CDR3 loop is CASSLGTGTYEQYF. The DNA for the CDR3 is TGTGCCAGCAGCTTGGGGACAGGGACGTACGAGCAGTACTTC.

V is TRBV15 and J is TRBJ1-1; the D is unclear. CDR3 length: 14 residues. Trimming stripped 4 bases from V and 3 bases from J, with 12 bases between. CDR1 and CDR2 (germline): LNHNV, YYDKDF (reference sequence). The CDR3 sequence is CATSTRGGDTEAFF. The CDR3 region has the DNA TGTGCCACCAGCACTCGAGGAGGTGACACTGAAGCTTTCTTT.

J is TRBJ2-7 and V is TRBV2, with 10 bases identical to TRBD1. Germline V lookup: CDR1 SNHLY, CDR2 FYNNEI. V lost 4 bases, J lost 1 base, and 1 base stayed unmatched. The CDR3 sequence is 14 residues long. The CDR3 sequence is CASSGGQGSYEQYF. Here the CDR3 DNA reads TGTGCCAGCAGTGGGGGACAGGGGTCCTACGAGCAGTACTTC.

The chain employs TRBV19 and TRBJ2-1; D uncertain. The CDR3 has 13 amino acids. Trimming removed 1 base from V and 6 bases from J, with 7 bases in between. Germline V gene data show CDR1 as LNHDA and CDR2 as SQIVND (reference sequence). CDR3 sequence (DNA): TGTGCCAGTAGTATAGTTGTGAGCAATGAGCAGTTCTTC. Translating gives CASSIVVSNEQFF.

J is TRBJ2-7 and V is TRBV7-2, with TRBD1 matching 9 bases. Unmatched junction bases numbered 5, after V lost 5 bases and J lost 3 bases. This CDR3 region has 14 residues. Per the germline V gene, CDR1 is SGHTA and CDR2 is FQGNSA. In DNA, the CDR3 is TGTGCCAGCAGCCGAGCGGGACAGGGCTACGAGCAGTACTTC. Residues: CASSRAGQGYEQYF.

The V gene is TRBV5-1, the J gene TRBJ1-2; D is uncertain. The CDR3 is 14 residues long. Germline lookup yields CDR1 SGHRS and CDR2 YFSETQ. The V end lost 0 bases, the J end lost 4 bases, and 10 bases lay between the germline ends. In nucleotides, the CDR3 is TGCGCCAGCAGCTTGGGGCAGGTCGGCTATGGCTACACCTTC. Its translation: CASSLGQVGYGYTF.